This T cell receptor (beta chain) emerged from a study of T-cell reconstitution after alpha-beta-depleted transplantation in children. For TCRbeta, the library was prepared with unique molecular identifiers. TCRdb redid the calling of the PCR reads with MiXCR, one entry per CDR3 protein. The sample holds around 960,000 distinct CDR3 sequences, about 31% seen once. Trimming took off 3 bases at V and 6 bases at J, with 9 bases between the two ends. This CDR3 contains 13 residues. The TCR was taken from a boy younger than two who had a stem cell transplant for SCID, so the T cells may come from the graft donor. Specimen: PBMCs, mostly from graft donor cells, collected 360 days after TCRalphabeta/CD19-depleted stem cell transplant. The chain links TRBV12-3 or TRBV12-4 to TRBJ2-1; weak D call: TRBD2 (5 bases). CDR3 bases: TGTGCCAGCAGTTTTTCGAGGGTCAATGAGCAGTTCTTC. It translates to CASSFSRVNEQFF.